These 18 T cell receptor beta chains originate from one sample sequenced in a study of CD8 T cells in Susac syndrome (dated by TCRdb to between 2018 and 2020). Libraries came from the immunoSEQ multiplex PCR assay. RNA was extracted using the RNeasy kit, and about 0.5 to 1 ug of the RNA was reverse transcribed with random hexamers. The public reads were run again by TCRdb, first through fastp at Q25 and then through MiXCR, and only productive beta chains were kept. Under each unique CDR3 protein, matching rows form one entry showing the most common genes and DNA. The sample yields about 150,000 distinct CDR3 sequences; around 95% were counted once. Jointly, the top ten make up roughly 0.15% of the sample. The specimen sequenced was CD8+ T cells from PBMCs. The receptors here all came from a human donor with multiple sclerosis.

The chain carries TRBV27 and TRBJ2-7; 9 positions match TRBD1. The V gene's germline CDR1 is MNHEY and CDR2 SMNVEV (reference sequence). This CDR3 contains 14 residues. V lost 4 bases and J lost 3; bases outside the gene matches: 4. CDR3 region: CASSSGTGFYEQYF. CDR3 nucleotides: TGTGCCAGCAGTTCGGGGACAGGGTTCTACGAGCAGTACTTC.

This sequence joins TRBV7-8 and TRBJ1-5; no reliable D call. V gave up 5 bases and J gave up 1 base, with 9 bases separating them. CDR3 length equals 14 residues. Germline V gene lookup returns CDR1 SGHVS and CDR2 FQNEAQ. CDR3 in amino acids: CASSRRGSNQPQHF. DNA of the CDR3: TGTGCCAGCAGCCGCAGAGGAAGCAATCAGCCCCAGCATTTT. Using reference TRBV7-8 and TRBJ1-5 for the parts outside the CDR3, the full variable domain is GAGVSQSPRYKVAKRGQDVALRCDPISGHVSLFWYQQALGQGPEFLTYFQNEAQLDKSGLPSDRFFAERPEGSVSTLKIQRTQQEDSAVYLCASSRRGSNQPQHFGDGTRLSIL.

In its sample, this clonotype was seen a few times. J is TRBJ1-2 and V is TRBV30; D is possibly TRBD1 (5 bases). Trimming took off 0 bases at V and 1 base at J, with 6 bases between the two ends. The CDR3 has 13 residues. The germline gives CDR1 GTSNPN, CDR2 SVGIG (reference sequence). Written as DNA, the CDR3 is TGTGCCTGGAGTGTGGGACTTAACTATGGCTACACCTTC. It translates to CAWSVGLNYGYTF.

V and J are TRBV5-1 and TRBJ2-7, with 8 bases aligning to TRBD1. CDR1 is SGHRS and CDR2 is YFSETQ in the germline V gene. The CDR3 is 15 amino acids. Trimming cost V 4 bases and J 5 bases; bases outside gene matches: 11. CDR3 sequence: CASSPASDRANEQYF. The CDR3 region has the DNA TGCGCCAGCAGCCCTGCCTCGGACAGGGCGAACGAGCAGTACTTC.

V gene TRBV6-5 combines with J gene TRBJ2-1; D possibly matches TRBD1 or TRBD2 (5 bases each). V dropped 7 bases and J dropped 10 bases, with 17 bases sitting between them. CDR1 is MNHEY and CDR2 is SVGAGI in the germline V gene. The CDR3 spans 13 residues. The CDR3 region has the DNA TGTGCCAGCACCCCGCCGAATGAGGGGGAGCAGTTCTTC. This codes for CASTPPNEGEQFF.

CDR3 bases: TGTGCCTGGAGTGTAGGTCAGCCCTACGAGCAGTACTTC. Translated: CAWSVGQPYEQYF. This rearrangement joins TRBV30 to TRBJ2-7, with unresolved D. The germline V and J ends were trimmed by 0 bases and 2 bases, with 8 bases remaining between them. The CDR3 contains 13 residues. Per the germline V gene, CDR1 is GTSNPN and CDR2 is SVGIG (reference sequence).

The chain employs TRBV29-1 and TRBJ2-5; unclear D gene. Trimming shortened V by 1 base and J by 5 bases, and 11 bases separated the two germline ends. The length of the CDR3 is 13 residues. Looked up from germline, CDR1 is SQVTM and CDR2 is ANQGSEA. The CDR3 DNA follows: TGCAGCGTTGAAGCCAGAGACTTCGAGACCCAGTACTTC. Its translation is CSVEARDFETQYF.

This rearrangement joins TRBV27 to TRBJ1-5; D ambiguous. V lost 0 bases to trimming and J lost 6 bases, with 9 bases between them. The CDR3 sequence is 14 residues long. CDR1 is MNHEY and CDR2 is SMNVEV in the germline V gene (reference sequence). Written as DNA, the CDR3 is TGTGCCAGCAGTTTATCAGGGTCCCTTCAGCCCCAGCATTTT. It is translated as CASSLSGSLQPQHF.

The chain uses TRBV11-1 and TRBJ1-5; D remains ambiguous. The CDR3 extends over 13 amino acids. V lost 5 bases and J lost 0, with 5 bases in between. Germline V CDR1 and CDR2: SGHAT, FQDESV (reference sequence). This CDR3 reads CASSTSSNQPQHF. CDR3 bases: TGTGCCAGCAGCACAAGTAGCAATCAGCCCCAGCATTTT. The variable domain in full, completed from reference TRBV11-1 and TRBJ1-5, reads EAEVAQSPRYKITEKSQAVAFWCDPISGHATLYWYRQILGQGPELLVQFQDESVVDDSQLPKDRFSAERLKGVDSTLKIQPAELGDSAMYLCASSTSSNQPQHFGDGTRLSIL.

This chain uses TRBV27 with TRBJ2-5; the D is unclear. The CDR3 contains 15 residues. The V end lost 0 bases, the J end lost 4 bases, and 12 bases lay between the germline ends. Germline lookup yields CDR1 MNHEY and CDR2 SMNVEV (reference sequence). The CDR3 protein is CASSLSGSWGETQYF. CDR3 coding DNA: TGTGCCAGCAGTTTATCGGGCAGTTGGGGAGAGACCCAGTACTTC.

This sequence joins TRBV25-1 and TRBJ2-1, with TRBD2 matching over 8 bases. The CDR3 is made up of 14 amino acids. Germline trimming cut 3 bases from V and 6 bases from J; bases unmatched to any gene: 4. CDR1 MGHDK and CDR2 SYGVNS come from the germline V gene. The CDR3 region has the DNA TGTGCCAGCAGTGACCGGCGGGGGGTCAATGAGCAGTTCTTC. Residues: CASSDRRGVNEQFF.

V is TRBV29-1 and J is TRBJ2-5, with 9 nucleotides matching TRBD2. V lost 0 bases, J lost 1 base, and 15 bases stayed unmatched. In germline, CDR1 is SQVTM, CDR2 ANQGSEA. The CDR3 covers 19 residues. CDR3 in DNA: TGCAGCGTTGAAGAGGCAGAAGCGGGGGGACCAGGTACCCAAGAGACCCAGTACTTC. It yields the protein CSVEEAEAGGPGTQETQYF.

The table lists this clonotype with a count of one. CDR3 bases: TGTGCCAGCAGCCTACGGGGAGGGGAGTACCAAGAGACCCAGTACTTC. Protein product: CASSLRGGEYQETQYF. The chain recombines TRBV7-3 with TRBJ2-5; the match to TRBD2 covers 7 bases. This CDR3 spans 16 amino acids. Germline CDR1 and CDR2: SGHTA and FQGTGA. Unmatched junction bases numbered 9, after V lost 5 bases and J lost 0 bases.

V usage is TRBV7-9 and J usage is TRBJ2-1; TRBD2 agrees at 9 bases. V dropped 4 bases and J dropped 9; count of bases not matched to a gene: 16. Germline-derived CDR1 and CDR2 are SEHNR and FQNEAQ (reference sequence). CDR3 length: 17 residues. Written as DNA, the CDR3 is TGTGCCAGCAGCTCCGCCTTTAGCGGGGGACCGTCCAGTGAGCAGTTCTTC. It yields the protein CASSSAFSGGPSSEQFF.

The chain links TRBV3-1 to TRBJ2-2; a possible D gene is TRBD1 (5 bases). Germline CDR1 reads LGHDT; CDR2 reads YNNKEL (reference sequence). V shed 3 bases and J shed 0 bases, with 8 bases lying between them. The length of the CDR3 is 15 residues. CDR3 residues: CASSHRASNTGELFF. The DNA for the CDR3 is TGTGCCAGCAGCCACAGGGCCTCGAACACCGGGGAGCTGTTTTTT. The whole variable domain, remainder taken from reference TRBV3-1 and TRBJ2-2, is DTAVSQTPKYLVTQMGNDKSIKCEQNLGHDTMYWYKQDSKKFLKIMFSYNNKELIINETVPNRFSPKSPDKAHLNLHINSLELGDSAVYFCASSHRASNTGELFFGEGSRLTVL.

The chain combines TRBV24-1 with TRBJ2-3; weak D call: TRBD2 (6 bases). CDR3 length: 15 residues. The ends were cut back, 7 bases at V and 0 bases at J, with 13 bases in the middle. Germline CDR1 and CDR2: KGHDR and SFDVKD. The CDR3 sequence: CATSERGISTDTQYF. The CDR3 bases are TGTGCCACCAGCGAACGGGGGATTAGCACAGATACGCAGTATTTT.

CDR3 protein: CATSSQGHNEQFF. In DNA, the CDR3 is TGTGCCACCAGCTCACAGGGGCACAATGAGCAGTTCTTC. The V gene is TRBV15, the J gene TRBJ2-1; 7 nucleotides align to TRBD1. The length of the CDR3 is 13 residues. CDR1 is LNHNV and CDR2 is YYDKDF in the germline V gene (reference sequence). V was clipped by 5 bases and J by 5 bases; unmatched bases: 3.

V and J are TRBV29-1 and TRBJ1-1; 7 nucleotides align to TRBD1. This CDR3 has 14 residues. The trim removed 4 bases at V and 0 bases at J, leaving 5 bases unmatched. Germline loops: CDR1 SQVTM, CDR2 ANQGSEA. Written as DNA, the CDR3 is TGCAGCGTTGTAGGGACAGAATTGAACACTGAAGCTTTCTTT. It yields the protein CSVVGTELNTEAFF.